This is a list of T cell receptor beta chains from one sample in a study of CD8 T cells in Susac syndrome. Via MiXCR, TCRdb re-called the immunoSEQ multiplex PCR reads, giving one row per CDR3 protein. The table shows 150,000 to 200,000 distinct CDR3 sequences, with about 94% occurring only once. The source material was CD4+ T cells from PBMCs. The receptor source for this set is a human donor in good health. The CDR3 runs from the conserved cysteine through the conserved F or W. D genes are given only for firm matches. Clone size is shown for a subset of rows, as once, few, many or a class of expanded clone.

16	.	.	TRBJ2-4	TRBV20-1	TGCAGTGCTAGAGATGCGACAGGCTTAGCCAAAAACATTCAGTACTTC	CSARDATGLAKNIQYF
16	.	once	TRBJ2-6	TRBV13	TGTGCCAGCAGCTCGGTCAGCTACTCTGGGGCCAACGTCCTGACTTTC	CASSSVSYSGANVLTF
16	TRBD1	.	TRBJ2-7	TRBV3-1	TGTGCCAGCAGCAGACAGGGGGGGGTTCATACCTACGAGCAGTACTTC	CASSRQGGVHTYEQYF
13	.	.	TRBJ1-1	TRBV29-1	TGCAGCGTTGCGACAGGAAGAAACACTGAAGCTTTCTTT	CSVATGRNTEAFF
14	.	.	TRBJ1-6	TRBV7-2	TGTGCCAGCAGCTTTTCGGACGGCAATTCACCCCTCCACTTT	CASSFSDGNSPLHF
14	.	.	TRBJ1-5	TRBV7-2	TGTGCCAGCAGCCTACAGGGTGGAGATCAGCCCCAGCATTTT	CASSLQGGDQPQHF
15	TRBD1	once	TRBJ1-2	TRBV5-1	TGCGCCAGCAGCTTGGGACAGGGGGAAAACTATGGCTACACCTTC	CASSLGQGENYGYTF
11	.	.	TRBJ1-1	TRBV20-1	TGCAGATTAGCCCGGGGCACTGAAGCTTTCTTT	CRLARGTEAFF
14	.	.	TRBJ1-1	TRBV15	TGTGCCACCAGCGCCCGGACAGAGAACACTGAAGCTTTCTTT	CATSARTENTEAFF
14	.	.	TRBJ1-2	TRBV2	TGTGCCAGCAGTGAAGCCAGGGAGTCGAATGGCTACACCTTC	CASSEARESNGYTF
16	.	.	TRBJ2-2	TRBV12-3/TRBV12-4	TGTGCCAGCAGTAGGGGGGCCTACCTAAACACCGGGGAGCTGTTTTTT	CASSRGAYLNTGELFF
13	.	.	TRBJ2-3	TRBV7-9	TGTGCCAGCAGCCCCCCGGCCCTAGATACGCAGTATTTT	CASSPPALDTQYF
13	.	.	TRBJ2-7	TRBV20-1	TGCAGTGCTAGCGAGGACACAGCCTACGAGCAGTACTTC	CSASEDTAYEQYF
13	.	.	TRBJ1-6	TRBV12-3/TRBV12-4	TGTGCCAGCAGGCCTATACAGAATTCACCCCTCCACTTT	CASRPIQNSPLHF
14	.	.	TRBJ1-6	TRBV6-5	TGTGCCAGCAGTTATGGGGGCGGCAATTCACCCCTCCACTTT	CASSYGGGNSPLHF
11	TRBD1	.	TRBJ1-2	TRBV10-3	TGTGCCTCACGGGACAGAGATGGCTACACCTTC	CASRDRDGYTF
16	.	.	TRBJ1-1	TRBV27	TGTGCCAGCAGTTCCAAAACCCTCGGCGGGAACACTGAAGCTTTCTTT	CASSSKTLGGNTEAFF
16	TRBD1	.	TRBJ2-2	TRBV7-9	TGTGCCAGCTCCGGCGGGACAGGTCTGTACACCGGGGAGCTGTTTTTT	CASSGGTGLYTGELFF
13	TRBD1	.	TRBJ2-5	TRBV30	TGTGCCTGGAGGGTCGACAGGGTGGGGACCCAGTACTTC	CAWRVDRVGTQYF
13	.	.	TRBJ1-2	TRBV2	TGTGCCAGCAGTGCCTCGGGGGGCGAGGGCTACACCTTC	CASSASGGEGYTF
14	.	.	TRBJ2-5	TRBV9	TGTGCCAGCACCCGAAGTCTAGCAGAAGAGACCCAGTACTTC	CASTRSLAEETQYF
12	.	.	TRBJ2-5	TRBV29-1	TGCAGCGTTGGCTCGCCCCGAGAGACCCAGTACTTC	CSVGSPRETQYF
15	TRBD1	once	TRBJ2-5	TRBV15	TGTGCCACCAGCAGAGATTCGGGACAGCAAGAGACCCAGTACTTC	CATSRDSGQQETQYF
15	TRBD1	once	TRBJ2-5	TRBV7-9	TGTGCCAGCAGCCGAGGGACAGTTTTGGGAGAGACCCAGTACTTC	CASSRGTVLGETQYF
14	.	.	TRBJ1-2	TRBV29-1	TGCAGCGTTGATGTTGGAGCTGGGGACTCTGGCTACACCTTC	CSVDVGAGDSGYTF
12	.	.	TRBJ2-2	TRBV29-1	TGCAGCGTTGTAAGGAACACCGGGGAACTGTTTTTT	CSVVRNTGELFF
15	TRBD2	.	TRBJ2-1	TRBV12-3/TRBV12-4	TGTGCCAGCAGAGGTAGCGGGGGGGGGTACAATGAGCAGTTCTTC	CASRGSGGGYNEQFF
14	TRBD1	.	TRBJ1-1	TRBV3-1	TGTGCCAGCAGCCAAGGGCCAGGGGGCTATGAAGCTTTCTTT	CASSQGPGGYEAFF
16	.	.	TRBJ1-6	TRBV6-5	TGTGCCAGCAGTTACTCGAGTCAGGGGAGTGGTTCACCCCTCCACTTT	CASSYSSQGSGSPLHF
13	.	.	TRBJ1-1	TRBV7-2	TGTGCCAGCAGCTTAGCCGGACCCCAGGATTCTTTCTTT	CASSLAGPQDSFF
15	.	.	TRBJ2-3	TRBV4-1	TGCGCCAGCACCCCAAAAGGGGTAGCGGCAGATACGCAGTATTTT	CASTPKGVAADTQYF
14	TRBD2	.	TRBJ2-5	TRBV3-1	TGTGCCAGCAGCCTGACCTGGCGGGGGGTCACTAAGTACTTC	CASSLTWRGVTKYF
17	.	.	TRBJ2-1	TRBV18	TGTGCCAGCTCTCATACGAGACCAGGCGGCTCCTACAATGAGCAGTTCTTC	CASSHTRPGGSYNEQFF
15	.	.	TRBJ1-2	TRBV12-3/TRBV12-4	TGTGCCAGCAGCGAAGGCTCCGGTCCTAACTATGGCTACACCTTC	CASSEGSGPNYGYTF
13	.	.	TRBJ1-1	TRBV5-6	TGTGCCAGCAGCCCGGATACGGACACTGAAGCTTTCTTT	CASSPDTDTEAFF
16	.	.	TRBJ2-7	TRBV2	TGTGCCAGCAGTGAAGGGGGACTCAGGCTATCCTACGAGCAGTACTTC	CASSEGGLRLSYEQYF
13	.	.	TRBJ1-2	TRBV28	TGTGCCAGCAGTTTTTCGGGGGGCTATGGCTACACCTTC	CASSFSGGYGYTF
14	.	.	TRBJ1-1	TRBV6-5	TGTGCCAGCAGGCCCGATAACCAGGCTTCTAAAGCTTTCTTT	CASRPDNQASKAFF
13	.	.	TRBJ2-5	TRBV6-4	TGTGCCAGCAGCCAGGGAGCGTGGGAGACCCAGTACTTC	CASSQGAWETQYF
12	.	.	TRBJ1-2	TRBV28	TGTGCCAGCAGTTTACAACAGTATGGCTACACCTTC	CASSLQQYGYTF
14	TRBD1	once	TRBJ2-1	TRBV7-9	TGTGCCAGCAGCCCGGGGACAGGGGGACATGAGCAGTTCTTC	CASSPGTGGHEQFF
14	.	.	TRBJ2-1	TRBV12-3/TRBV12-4	TGTGCCAGCAGCTCTGCAGAGGGGGGCGGTGAGCAGTTCTTC	CASSSAEGGGEQFF
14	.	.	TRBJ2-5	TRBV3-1	TGTGCCAGCAGCCAACCGGGGGATGCTGCGACCCAGTACTTC	CASSQPGDAATQYF
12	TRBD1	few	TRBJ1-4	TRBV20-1	TGCAGTGCTAGGGACAGGGTCGAAAAACTGTTTTTT	CSARDRVEKLFF
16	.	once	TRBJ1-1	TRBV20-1	TGCAGTGCTAGAGACTTGGCTTTAGGGAAGAACACTGAAGCTTTCTTT	CSARDLALGKNTEAFF